This T cell receptor beta chain was identified in a study of blood T cell repertoires in COVID-19. Produced via immunoSEQ multiplex PCR; TCRdb's table is partial and in-frame only. The profile covers about 220,000 clones, with roughly 85% appearing a single time and approximately 2.3% taken by the ten largest. The germline V gene encodes CDR1 SGHTA and CDR2 FQGTGA. This CDR3 contains 16 residues. Unmatched junction bases numbered 11, after V lost 4 bases and J lost 6 bases. The sequenced sample consisted of peripheral blood. The receptor comes from a woman between 70 and 85 years old with COVID-19, enrolled during active disease. V usage is TRBV7-3 and J usage is TRBJ2-3, with TRBD1 identical over 9 bases. CDR3 amino acids: CASSSRPGQGFDTQYF. The CDR3 coding sequence is TGTGCCAGCAGCTCCCGACCGGGACAGGGTTTCGATACGCAGTATTTT.